These 31 T cell receptor beta chains originate from one sample sequenced in a study of human T cells and chemical hapten exposure. Time point in this sample: patch test 1, 2 weeks after DPC sensitization. This sample's treatment: therapeutic diphenylcyclopropenone sensitization with weekly scalp DPC. Extraction of total RNA was performed on unfractionated whole blood. Via MiXCR, TCRdb re-called the RACE reads, giving one row per CDR3 protein. This sample has approximately 34,000 distinct CDR3 sequences, with roughly 6.4% found just once. The source was whole blood, collected in connection with sensitization to the hapten diphenylcyclopropenone (DPC). All receptors come from a woman in her twenties or thirties with alopecia areata. Some clones in this sample may be carry-over from other donors' samples.

In this sample, this clonotype is medium-sized. The chain has TRBV4-2 and TRBJ2-3; D unclear. Trimming took 0 bases from V and 5 from J, leaving 6 bases between them. The CDR3 loop spans 13 amino acids. Germline V CDR1 and CDR2: LGHNA, YNFKEQ. The CDR3 DNA is TGTGCCAGCAGCCAAGAGGCGGAAGATACGCAGTATTTT. Protein sequence: CASSQEAEDTQYF.

In this sample, this clonotype turned up a few times. The genes are TRBV4-1 and TRBJ2-1; D gene ambiguous. V lost 1 base to trimming and J lost 0 bases, with 13 bases between them. Germline V CDR1 and CDR2: MGHRA, YSYEKL. The CDR3 contains 17 residues. CDR3 sequence (DNA): TGCGCCAGCAGCCAAGGACCAAGCCGGAGCTCCTACAATGAGCAGTTCTTC. Translation: CASSQGPSRSSYNEQFF.

There are many counts of this clonotype. The chain recombines TRBV19 with TRBJ2-2; the D gene is possibly TRBD1 (5 bases). In germline, CDR1 is LNHDA, CDR2 SQIVND (reference sequence). V lost 7 bases and J lost 2, with 17 bases in between. The CDR3 runs to 16 residues. Written as DNA, the CDR3 is TGTGCCAGTATCGCTACCGGACAAGGAAACACCGGGGAGCTGTTTTTT. Residues: CASIATGQGNTGELFF.

The chain links TRBV7-6 to TRBJ2-2; D is perhaps TRBD2 (6 bases). Germline values: CDR1 SGHVS, CDR2 FNYEAQ. The germline V and J ends were trimmed by 5 bases and 7 bases, with 17 bases remaining between them. The CDR3 runs 15 residues. As DNA, the CDR3 is TGTGCCAGCAGCGAGGGACTCTCCGAGAACGGGGAGCTGTTTTTT. This translates into CASSEGLSENGELFF.

Note on this clonotype: Since a much larger clone is just one base distant, this may be a read error. The chain has TRBV7-2 and TRBJ1-1, with 8 nucleotides matching TRBD1. In germline, CDR1 is SGHTA, CDR2 FQGNSA. The CDR3 extends over 15 amino acids. This chain's CDR3 is CAGSPPGTGNTEAFF. The CDR3, as DNA: TGTGCCGGCAGCCCGCCCGGGACAGGGAACACTGAAGCTTTCTTT.

Ten or more counts support this clonotype. The CDR3 coding sequence is TGCGCCAGCAGCCAACCCGACAGGGGTAACACCGGGGAGCTGTTTTTT. Translated: CASSQPDRGNTGELFF. J is TRBJ2-2 and V is TRBV4-1; TRBD1 matches 8 bases. CDR3 length equals 16 residues. Germline assignment: CDR1 MGHRA and CDR2 YSYEKL. J was trimmed by 2 bases and V by 2 bases; bases with no gene match: 4.

This clonotype showed up just a few times. The chain links TRBV18 to TRBJ1-5; TRBD1 aligns across 8 bases. Germline V gene lookup returns CDR1 KGHSH and CDR2 LQKENI. The V gene end was trimmed by 3 bases and the J gene end by 7 bases; junction bases not matched to a gene: 14. The CDR3 covers 17 residues. CDR3 loop: CASSPSGLVQGAQPQHF. Written as DNA, the CDR3 is TGTGCCAGCTCACCGTCTGGTTTGGTCCAGGGGGCACAGCCCCAGCATTTT.

This clonotype was detected ten times or more. This chain joins TRBV12-5 and TRBJ2-2; TRBD1 matches at 8 bases. Germline trimming cut 5 bases from V and 6 bases from J; bases unmatched to any gene: 8. This CDR3 has 15 amino acids. CDR1 is LGHNT and CDR2 is FRNRAP in the germline V gene. CDR3: CASGNRQGKAGELFF. In DNA form, the CDR3 reads TGTGCTAGTGGTAATAGACAGGGGAAGGCCGGGGAGCTGTTTTTT.

This clonotype was counted a few times. V gene TRBV18 combines with J gene TRBJ2-6; D remains unclear. Germline-derived CDR1 and CDR2 are KGHSH and LQKENI. V was trimmed by 0 bases and J by 3 bases, leaving 9 bases between them. This CDR3 region has 16 residues. The CDR3 nucleotides read TGTGCCAGCTCACCACCTCTAGGGATTGGGGCCAACGTCCTGACTTTC. It translates to CASSPPLGIGANVLTF.

This chain uses TRBV27 with TRBJ1-2; 8 nucleotides agree with TRBD1. The CDR3 extends over 15 amino acids. Germline values: CDR1 MNHEY, CDR2 SMNVEV (reference sequence). The junction had 7 bases not matched to a gene; V was cut back by 3 bases and J by 4 bases. CDR3 coding DNA: TGTGCCAGCAGTTTGCGATGGACAGGGATCTATGGCTACACCTTC. Its translation: CASSLRWTGIYGYTF.

This clonotype has only a few counts. The rearrangement joins TRBV24-1 to TRBJ2-2, with 9 bases lining up with TRBD1. This CDR3 region has 14 residues. CDR1 and CDR2 from the germline V gene are KGHDR and SFDVKD. J was trimmed by 5 bases and V by 9 bases; bases with no gene match: 6. The DNA of the CDR3 is TGTGCCACCGCGACAGGGGGTTGGACCGGGGAGCTGTTTTTT. Its translation: CATATGGWTGELFF.

This rearrangement joins TRBV6-2 or TRBV6-3 to TRBJ2-1, with D perhaps given as TRBD1 or TRBD2 (5 bases each). Germline V gene lookup returns CDR1 MNHEY and CDR2 SVGEGT. The CDR3 spans 12 residues. This CDR3 is CATMGPNLRQFF. CDR3 in DNA: TGTGCTACCATGGGACCCAACCTGAGGCAGTTCTTC.

This CDR3 reads CACQREGSTDTQYF. CDR3 coding DNA: TGTGCCTGCCAAAGGGAGGGGAGCACAGATACGCAGTATTTT. The chain has TRBV30 and TRBJ2-3; the match to TRBD2 covers 7 bases. The V gene end was trimmed by 6 bases and the J gene end by 0 bases; junction bases not matched to a gene: 6. Germline CDR1 GTSNPN, CDR2 SVGIG (reference sequence). The CDR3 consists of 14 residues.

There are many counts of this clonotype. This chain uses TRBV20-1 with TRBJ2-1; D assignment may be TRBD1 or TRBD2 (5 bases each). The CDR3 is made up of 14 amino acids. Trimming took off 8 bases at V and 7 bases at J, with 21 bases between the two ends. Germline CDR1 is DFQATT and CDR2 is SNEGSKA (reference sequence). Here the CDR3 DNA reads TGCAGTCTCCCCCGGGGCCTCTTTACGAATGAGCAGTTCTTC. Amino acids: CSLPRGLFTNEQFF.

V usage is TRBV29-1 and J usage is TRBJ1-1; a weak D match, TRBD1 (6 bases). V shed 1 base and J shed 12 bases, with 12 bases lying between them. CDR1 and CDR2 from the germline V gene are SQVTM and ANQGSEA. The CDR3 extends over 11 amino acids. As DNA, the CDR3 is TGCAGCGTTGAAGGCGACAGGACGCCTTTCTTT. Its protein is CSVEGDRTPFF.

This clonotype was counted a few times. The gene calls are TRBV28 and TRBJ1-6; D remains ambiguous. The V end was cut by 6 bases, the J end by 4 bases, with 16 bases between. Germline loops: CDR1 MDHEN, CDR2 SYDVKM. The CDR3 is 16 amino acids. CDR3 bases: TGTGCCAGCAGCCTCAGACGGGGAACTTATAATTCACCCCTCCACTTT. Translation: CASSLRRGTYNSPLHF.

The genes are TRBV30 and TRBJ2-3; 7 positions agree with TRBD2. Germline lookup yields CDR1 GTSNPN and CDR2 SVGIG (reference sequence). Germline trimming cut 3 bases from V and 1 base from J; bases unmatched to any gene: 4. This CDR3 is built from 14 residues. Here the CDR3 DNA reads TGTGCCTGGAGCTCGGGGGGAGGCACAGATACGCAGTATTTT. Its translation is CAWSSGGGTDTQYF.

This clonotype was found a few times. V usage is TRBV5-1 and J usage is TRBJ2-2; 8 positions agree with TRBD2. Trimming removed 4 bases from V and 4 bases from J; junction bases left unmatched: 9. The CDR3 extends over 16 amino acids. Per germline, CDR1 SGHRS and CDR2 YFSETQ. The CDR3 sequence is CASSLVSSGVTGELFF. DNA of the CDR3: TGCGCCAGCAGCCTTGTTAGTAGCGGGGTCACCGGGGAGCTGTTTTTT. Looking up the rest from reference TRBV5-1 and TRBJ2-2 gives the full variable domain: KAGVTQTPRYLIKTRGQQVTLSCSPISGHRSVSWYQQTPGQGLQFLFEYFSETQRNKGNFPGRFSGRQFSNSRSEMNVSTLELGDSALYLCASSLVSSGVTGELFFGEGSRLTVL.

This clonotype was found once. At one boundary the junction diverges from the germline segment, which might be a read error. CDR3 region: CASSVRGPEGGANVLTF. In DNA, the CDR3 is TGTGCCAGCAGCGTCCGGGGGCCCGAGGGTGGGGCCAACGTTCTGACTTTC. The V gene is TRBV7-3, the J gene TRBJ2-6; D assignment may be TRBD1 or TRBD2 (6 bases each). In germline, CDR1 is SGHTA, CDR2 FQGTGA. The CDR3 contains 17 residues.

This clonotype was seen ten or more times. This chain joins TRBV20-1 and TRBJ1-6, with a possible D match to TRBD1 (5 bases). Per the germline V gene, CDR1 is DFQATT and CDR2 is SNEGSKA (reference sequence). CDR3 length equals 13 residues. With 5 bases removed from V and 8 bases from J, the gap between germline ends came to 13 bases. CDR3 nucleotides: TGCAGTGCTGGGGGGAAGGGTTATTCACCCCTCCACTTT. It encodes CSAGGKGYSPLHF.

This clonotype was seen repeatedly, ten times or more. The V call is TRBV29-1, the J call TRBJ2-3; D is perhaps TRBD2 (7 bases). Germline-derived CDR1 and CDR2 are SQVTM and ANQGSEA. CDR3 length equals 15 residues. Between the trimmed V and J ends, which lost 6 bases and 2 bases, there was a span of 18 bases. The CDR3 region is CSVPILGGPTDTQYF. The DNA of the CDR3 is TGCAGCGTCCCAATTCTCGGGGGGCCCACAGATACGCAGTATTTT.

This clonotype has only a few counts. The chain couples TRBV27 to TRBJ1-5, with D unclear. The V end was cut by 0 bases, the J end by 5 bases, with 8 bases between. The germline CDR1 and CDR2 sequences are MNHEY and SMNVEV (reference sequence). This CDR3 contains 14 residues. The CDR3: CASSLSPLDQPQHF. In nucleotides, the CDR3 is TGTGCCAGCAGTTTATCCCCTTTAGATCAGCCCCAGCATTTT.

The sample holds a few counts of this clonotype. The V gene is TRBV18, the J gene TRBJ1-1; D is unclear. This CDR3 is built from 14 residues. Germline values: CDR1 KGHSH, CDR2 LQKENI. Trimming took 6 bases from V and 2 from J, leaving 13 bases between them. The CDR3 coding sequence is TGTGCCAGCTCGCCCCCGACACTAAACACTGAAGCTTTCTTT. Translation: CASSPPTLNTEAFF. Supplemented by reference TRBV18 and TRBJ1-1, the full variable domain reads NAGVMQNPRHLVRRRGQEARLRCSPMKGHSHVYWYRQLPEEGLKFMVYLQKENIIDESGMPKERFSAEFPKEGPSILRIQQVVRGDSAAYFCASSPPTLNTEAFFGQGTRLTVV.

This clonotype has more than one count but fewer than ten. This chain joins TRBV30 and TRBJ1-2; a possible D gene is TRBD1 (5 bases). The length of the CDR3 is 14 residues. The V gene's germline CDR1 is GTSNPN and CDR2 SVGIG (reference sequence). Trimming shortened V by 0 bases and J by 7 bases, and 15 bases separated the two germline ends. This CDR3 reads CAWSVGTGPVGYTF. Written as DNA, the CDR3 is TGTGCCTGGAGTGTAGGTACAGGCCCCGTTGGCTACACCTTC.

This clonotype appeared many times. The J gene is TRBJ1-1, the V gene TRBV29-1; possibly TRBD1 for D (5 bases). V lost 6 bases and J lost 4, with 15 bases in between. This CDR3 has 13 residues. Germline assignment: CDR1 SQVTM and CDR2 ANQGSEA. CDR3 region: CSVMGGTTTEAFF. Here the CDR3 DNA reads TGCAGCGTGATGGGGGGGACGACCACTGAAGCTTTCTTT.

This rearrangement joins TRBV25-1 to TRBJ2-1; 11 nucleotides match TRBD2. The J segment lost 9 bases and the V segment lost 5 bases, leaving 12 bases of the junction unmatched. The CDR3 is 16 amino acids. Germline lookup yields CDR1 MGHDK and CDR2 SYGVNS. In nucleotides, the CDR3 is TGTGCCAGCAGTAAACCGGGACTAGCGGACGGGGGTGAGCAGTTCTTC. Residues: CASSKPGLADGGEQFF. The complete variable domain, with remaining parts taken from reference TRBV25-1 and TRBJ2-1, reads EADIYQTPRYLVIGTGKKITLECSQTMGHDKMYWYQQDPGMELHLIHYSYGVNSTEKGDLSSESTVSRIRTEHFPLTLESARPSHTSQYLCASSKPGLADGGEQFFGPGTRLTVL.

This clonotype was seen more than once but under ten times. This chain links TRBV7-8 with TRBJ2-1; 16 nucleotides match TRBD2. CDR1 and CDR2 (germline): SGHVS, FQNEAQ. With 5 bases clipped from V and 13 bases from J, the junction kept 11 bases outside the gene matches. The CDR3 sequence is 16 residues long. For the CDR3, the DNA is TGTGCCAGCAGCCTCGACCCGGGACTAGCGGGGGGGGACCAGTTCTTC. As protein: CASSLDPGLAGGDQFF. Drawing the rest from reference TRBV7-8 and TRBJ2-1, the complete variable domain is GAGVSQSPRYKVAKRGQDVALRCDPISGHVSLFWYQQALGQGPEFLTYFQNEAQLDKSGLPSDRFFAERPEGSVSTLKIQRTQQEDSAVYLCASSLDPGLAGGDQFFGPGTRLTVL.

In this sample, this clonotype turned up many times. The gene calls are TRBV7-9 and TRBJ2-3; no clear D gene. The CDR3 is made up of 15 amino acids. Germline assignment: CDR1 SEHNR and CDR2 FQNEAQ (reference sequence). Trimming removed 5 bases from V and 2 bases from J, with 14 bases in between. CDR3 DNA sequence: TGTGCCAGCAGCGGAATGAAATTCCACACAGATACGCAGTATTTT. Its translation is CASSGMKFHTDTQYF.

The chain combines TRBV12-3 or TRBV12-4 with TRBJ2-7, with D unclear. Trimming pared 6 bases from V and 6 bases from J, leaving 12 bases between. This CDR3 has 12 amino acids. CDR3: CASSQTPPEQYF. The DNA for the CDR3 is TGTGCCAGCAGCCAAACTCCACCCGAGCAGTACTTC.

This clonotype has only a few counts. This rearrangement joins TRBV12-3 or TRBV12-4 to TRBJ1-1, with D perhaps matching TRBD1 (6 bases). The CDR3 length is 14 residues. The V and J ends lost 3 bases and 4 bases respectively, with 12 bases between them. The DNA for the CDR3 is TGTGCCAGCAGTTTTACAGGGCTCGGCACTGAAGCTTTCTTT. Translation gives CASSFTGLGTEAFF.

This clonotype was counted many times. The rearrangement joins TRBV20-1 to TRBJ1-2; 7 bases are shared with TRBD1. Trimming at V came to 6 bases and at J to 3 bases, leaving 7 bases not matched to a gene. This CDR3 has 13 residues. The V gene's germline CDR1 is DFQATT and CDR2 SNEGSKA (reference sequence). CDR3 nucleotides: TGCAGTGCGCAACAGGGGTCTGACTATGGCTACACCTTC. Translating it yields CSAQQGSDYGYTF.